This is a list of T cell receptor beta chains from one sample in a study of T cell responses to AZD1222 COVID-19 vaccine. Measured with immunoSEQ multiplex PCR; TCRdb has only the in-frame clones, and not every one. The table lists 80,000 to 90,000 clones, around 90% of them singletons, with 4% to 6% in the top ten. Sequencing used peripheral blood, obtained on day 0 of MenACWY control vaccination. The receptors derive from an adult in good health. The CDR3 runs from the conserved cysteine through the conserved F or W. The D gene is left open where the match is weak. Clone size is stated in some rows and not others, as once, few, many or a class when expanded.

clone size	V gene	D gene	J gene	CDR3 DNA	CDR3 protein
.	TRBV9	.	TRBJ2-3	TGTGCCAGCAGCCCCCAGGGCATCGGTACGCAGTATTTT	CASSPQGIGTQYF
.	TRBV7-9	.	TRBJ1-4	TGTGCCAGCAGCTTAGTTCCCGGGACGGAACTGTTTTTT	CASSLVPGTELFF
.	TRBV19	.	TRBJ1-6	TGTGCCAGTAGTATCGGCCAGGGGAATTCACCCCTCCACTTT	CASSIGQGNSPLHF
.	TRBV7-9	TRBD2	TRBJ2-1	TGTGCCAGCAGCTTTCTGCTTTCGGGACTAGCGGGGTACAATGAGCAGTTCTTC	CASSFLLSGLAGYNEQFF
.	TRBV19	.	TRBJ1-4	TGTGCCTCTACAACCTCGGGGCCTCTCAGGGAAAAACTGTTTTTT	CASTTSGPLREKLFF
.	TRBV6-5	.	TRBJ2-3	TGTGCCAGCAGCGAGACCGGGGATACGCAGTATTTT	CASSETGDTQYF
.	TRBV7-2	.	TRBJ2-1	TGTGCCAGCAGCTTGGGGAAGAACGCCGACAATGAGCAGTTCTTC	CASSLGKNADNEQFF
.	TRBV3-1/TRBV3-2	TRBD2	TRBJ2-7	TGTGCCAGCAGCCCCAGCGGGAGTCGTTACGAGCAGTACTTC	CASSPSGSRYEQYF
.	TRBV7-2	.	TRBJ1-6	TGTGCCAGCAGCTTAGGAGAGACAGCTAATTCACCCCTCCACTTT	CASSLGETANSPLHF
.	TRBV6-5	.	TRBJ1-2	TGTGCCAGCAGCAGCAGGGGAAGCTATGGCTACACCTTC	CASSSRGSYGYTF
.	TRBV12-3/TRBV12-4	.	TRBJ1-1	TGTGCCAGCAGCCTGGTCGGTGAAGCTTTCTTT	CASSLVGEAFF
.	TRBV3-1/TRBV3-2	.	TRBJ1-4	TGTGCCAGCAGCCAAGAGGGGGGGGAAAAACTGTTTTTT	CASSQEGGEKLFF
.	TRBV3-1/TRBV3-2	.	TRBJ1-1	TGTGCCAGCACCAGGACTGGCCCCACTGAAGCTTTCTTT	CASTRTGPTEAFF
.	TRBV14	TRBD1	TRBJ1-3	TGTGCCAGCAGCCACCTCAGGGGGACAACTGGAAACACCATATATTTT	CASSHLRGTTGNTIYF
.	TRBV7-2	TRBD2	TRBJ2-3	TGTGCCAGCAGCTTAAGTTCTAGCGGGGGGGCTAATACGCAGTATTTT	CASSLSSSGGANTQYF
once	TRBV7-2	.	TRBJ1-1	TGTGCCAGCAGCTTAAGGGGGGGTGAAGCTTTCTTT	CASSLRGGEAFF
once	TRBV5-1	TRBD2	TRBJ2-3	TGCGCCAGCAAGGCTAGCGGGGGGTGGACAGATACGCAGTATTTT	CASKASGGWTDTQYF
.	TRBV5-1	TRBD2	TRBJ2-7	TGCGCCAGCAGCTGGCCCAGCGGGACCACGGGGGAGCAGTACTTC	CASSWPSGTTGEQYF
few	TRBV27	.	TRBJ2-6	TGTGCCAGCAGTTTACGATTCTCTGGGGCCAACGTCCTGACTTTC	CASSLRFSGANVLTF
.	TRBV29-1	TRBD1	TRBJ1-1	TGCAGCGCTTCAGGGGGCGAGAACACTGAAGCTTTCTTT	CSASGGENTEAFF
.	TRBV15	.	TRBJ2-7	TGTGCCACCAGCAGAGATAGACGGGAGCAGTACTTC	CATSRDRREQYF
.	TRBV19	TRBD1	TRBJ1-1	TGTGCCAGTAGCCAGACAGGGGGAGGAACTGAAGCTTTCTTT	CASSQTGGGTEAFF
.	TRBV29-1	.	TRBJ1-5	TGCAGCGTTACCGAGGGACGAGGCGATCAGCCCCAGCATTTT	CSVTEGRGDQPQHF
.	TRBV7-8	.	TRBJ1-1	TGTGCCAGCAGTCACGGAGGAAACACTGAAGCTTTCTTT	CASSHGGNTEAFF
once	TRBV20-1	.	TRBJ1-2	TGCAGTGCTAGTTGGTCAGCTAACTATGGCTACACCTTC	CSASWSANYGYTF
.	TRBV6-5	.	TRBJ2-2	TGTGCCAGCAGGCCCCAGGGACAGAACACCGGGGAGCTGTTTTTT	CASRPQGQNTGELFF
.	TRBV24-1	.	TRBJ1-5	TGTGCCACCAGTGATGCGGACGGGCTTGCGACCCAGCATTTT	CATSDADGLATQHF